This T cell receptor (beta chain) was documented in a study of vaccination and CD4 T cells after COVID-19. Across the whole study: The convalescent group had six males, four females, seven Caucasians, two Asians, one multiracial. SARS-CoV-2, HCoV-NL63, HCoV-OC43 and HCoV-229E supplied the overlapping spike peptides used to stimulate cells.

V shed 4 bases and J 2 bases; nucleotides not matched to a gene: 5. CDR1 and CDR2 from the germline V gene are DFQATT and SNEGSKA (reference sequence). This CDR3 has 13 amino acids. The Oncomine TCR Beta short-read assay was applied to DNA of cultured CD4+ T cells. TCRdb re-derived calls from the PCR reads in MiXCR, one entry per CDR3 protein. The sample consists of 15,000 or so distinct CDR3 sequences, approximately 53% of them appearing once. As concerns this clonotype: What it recognizes is unknown.

Regarding treatment: approximately nine-day PBMC culture with coronavirus spike peptide pools or control peptides (ViraFEST assay). Sequences were obtained from CD4+ T cells from blood, cultured in vitro. V gene TRBV20-1 combines with J gene TRBJ2-7, with TRBD1 identical over 7 bases. This sequence was found in a human donor who had recovered from COVID-19. The CDR3 region is CSATNRGPYEQYF. CDR3 DNA: TGCAGTGCTACGAACAGGGGTCCCTACGAGCAGTACTTC.